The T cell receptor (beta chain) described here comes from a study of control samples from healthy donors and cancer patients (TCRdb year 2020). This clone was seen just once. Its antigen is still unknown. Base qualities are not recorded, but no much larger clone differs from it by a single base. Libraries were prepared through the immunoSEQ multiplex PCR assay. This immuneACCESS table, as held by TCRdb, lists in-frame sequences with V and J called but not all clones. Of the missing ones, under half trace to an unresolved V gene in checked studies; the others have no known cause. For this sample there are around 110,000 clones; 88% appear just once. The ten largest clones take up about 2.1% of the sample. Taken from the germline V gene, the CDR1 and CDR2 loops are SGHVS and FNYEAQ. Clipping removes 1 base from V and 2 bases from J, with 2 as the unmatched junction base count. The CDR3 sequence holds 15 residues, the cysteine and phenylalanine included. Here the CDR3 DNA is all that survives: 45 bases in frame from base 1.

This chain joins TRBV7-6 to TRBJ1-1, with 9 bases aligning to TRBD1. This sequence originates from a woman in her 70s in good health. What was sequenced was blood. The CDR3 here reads CASSLGGQGNTEAFF. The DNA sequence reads TGTGCCAGCAGCTTAGGGGGACAGGGCAACACTGAAGCTTTCTTT.